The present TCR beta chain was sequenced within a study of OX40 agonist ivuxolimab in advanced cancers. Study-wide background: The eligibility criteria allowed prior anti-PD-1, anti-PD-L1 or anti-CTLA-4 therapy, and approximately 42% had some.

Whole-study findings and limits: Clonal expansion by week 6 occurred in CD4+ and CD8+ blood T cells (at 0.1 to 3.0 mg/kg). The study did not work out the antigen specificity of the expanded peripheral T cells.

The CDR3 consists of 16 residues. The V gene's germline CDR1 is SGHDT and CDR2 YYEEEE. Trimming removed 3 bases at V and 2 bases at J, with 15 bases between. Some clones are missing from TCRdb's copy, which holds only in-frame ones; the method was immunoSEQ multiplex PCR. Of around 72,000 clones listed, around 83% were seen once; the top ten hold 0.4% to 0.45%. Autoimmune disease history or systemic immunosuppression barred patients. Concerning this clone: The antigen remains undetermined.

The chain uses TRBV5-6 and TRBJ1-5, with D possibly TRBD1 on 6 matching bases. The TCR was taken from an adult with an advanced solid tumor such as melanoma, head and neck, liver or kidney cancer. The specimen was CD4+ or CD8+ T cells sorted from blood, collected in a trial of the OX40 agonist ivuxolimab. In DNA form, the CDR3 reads TGTGCCAGCAGCTCCCAAGTCGGGGGCGGCAATCAGCCCCAGCATTTT. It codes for CASSSQVGGGNQPQHF.